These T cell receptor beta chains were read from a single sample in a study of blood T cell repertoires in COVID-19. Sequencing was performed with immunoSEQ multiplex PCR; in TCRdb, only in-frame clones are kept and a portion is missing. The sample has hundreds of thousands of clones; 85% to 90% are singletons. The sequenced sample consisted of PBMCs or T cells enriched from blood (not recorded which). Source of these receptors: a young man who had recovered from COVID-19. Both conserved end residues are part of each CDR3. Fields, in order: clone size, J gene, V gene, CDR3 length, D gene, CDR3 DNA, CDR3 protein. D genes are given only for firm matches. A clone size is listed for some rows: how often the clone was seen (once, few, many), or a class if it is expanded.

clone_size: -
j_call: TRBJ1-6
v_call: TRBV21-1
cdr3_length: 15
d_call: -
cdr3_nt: TGTCCCCGGGACAGGGAGCTTTCGGTGAGTTCACCCCTCCACTTT
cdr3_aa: CPRDRELSVSSPLHF

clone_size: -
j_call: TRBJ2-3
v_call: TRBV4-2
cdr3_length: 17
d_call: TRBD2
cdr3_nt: TGTGCCAGCAGCCAAGGGATAGCGGGACAAAGCACAGATACGCAGTATTTT
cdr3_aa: CASSQGIAGQSTDTQYF

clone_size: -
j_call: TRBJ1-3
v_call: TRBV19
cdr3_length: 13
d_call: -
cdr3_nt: TGTGCCAGTACCCAGAACTCTGGAAACACCATATATTTT
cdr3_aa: CASTQNSGNTIYF

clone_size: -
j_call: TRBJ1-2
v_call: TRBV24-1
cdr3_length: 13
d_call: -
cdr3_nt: TGTGCCACCAGTGATGGGGGGACTTGGGGCTACACCTTC
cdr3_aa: CATSDGGTWGYTF

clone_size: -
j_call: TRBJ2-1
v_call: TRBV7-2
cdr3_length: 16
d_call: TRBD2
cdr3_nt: TGTGCCAGCAGCACGCAGCCGGGACTAGCGGGAGTTGGGCAGTTCTTC
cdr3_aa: CASSTQPGLAGVGQFF

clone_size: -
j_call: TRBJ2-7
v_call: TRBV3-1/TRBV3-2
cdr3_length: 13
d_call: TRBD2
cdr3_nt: TGTGCCAGCAGCCACCTAGCGGGAGTTGAGCAGTACTTC
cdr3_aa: CASSHLAGVEQYF

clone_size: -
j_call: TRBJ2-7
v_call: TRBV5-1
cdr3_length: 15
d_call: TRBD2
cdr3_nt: TGCGCCAGCAGTCCCAGCACTAGCGGGAGTAACGAGCAGTACTTC
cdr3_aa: CASSPSTSGSNEQYF

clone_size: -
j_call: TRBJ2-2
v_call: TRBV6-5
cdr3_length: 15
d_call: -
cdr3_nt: TGTGCCAGCAGTTACTCCCCCGGGGGCACCGGGGAGCTGTTTTTT
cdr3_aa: CASSYSPGGTGELFF

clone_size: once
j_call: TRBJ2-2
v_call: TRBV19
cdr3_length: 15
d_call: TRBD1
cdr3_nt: TGTGCCAGTAGTATCAGGGACAGGGATGCGGGGGAGCTGTTTTTT
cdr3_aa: CASSIRDRDAGELFF

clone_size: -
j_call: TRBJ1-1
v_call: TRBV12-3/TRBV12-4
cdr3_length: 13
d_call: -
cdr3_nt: TGTGCCAGCAGCCGGTCGAGTGGCACTGAAGCTTTCTTT
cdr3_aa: CASSRSSGTEAFF

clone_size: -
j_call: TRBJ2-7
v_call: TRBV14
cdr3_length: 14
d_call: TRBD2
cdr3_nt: TGTGCCAGCAGCCGTAGGACTAGCGTGTACGAGCAGTACTTC
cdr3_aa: CASSRRTSVYEQYF

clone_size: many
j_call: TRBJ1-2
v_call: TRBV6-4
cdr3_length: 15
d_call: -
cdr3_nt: TGTGCCAGCAGTGAAAGTCCAGGGACTCTTTATGGCTACACCTTC
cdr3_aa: CASSESPGTLYGYTF

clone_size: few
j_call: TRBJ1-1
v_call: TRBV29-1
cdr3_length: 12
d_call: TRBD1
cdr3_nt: TGCAGCGTTGCAACTACAGGGGTGGAAGCTTTCTTT
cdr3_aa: CSVATTGVEAFF

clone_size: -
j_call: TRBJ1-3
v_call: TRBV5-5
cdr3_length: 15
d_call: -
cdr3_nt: TGTGCCAGCAGCTTGGCCTGGGGGGCTGGAAACACCATATATTTT
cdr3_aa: CASSLAWGAGNTIYF

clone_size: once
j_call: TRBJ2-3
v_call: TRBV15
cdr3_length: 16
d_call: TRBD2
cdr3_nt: TGTGCCACCAGCATAAATGGGGGACTAGGAGCAGATACGCAGTATTTT
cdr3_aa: CATSINGGLGADTQYF

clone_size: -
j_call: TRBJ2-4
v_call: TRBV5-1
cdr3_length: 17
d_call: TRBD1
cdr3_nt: TGCGCCAGCAGCCCGGGACAGGAGTTATTAGCCAAAAACATTCAGTACTTC
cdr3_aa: CASSPGQELLAKNIQYF

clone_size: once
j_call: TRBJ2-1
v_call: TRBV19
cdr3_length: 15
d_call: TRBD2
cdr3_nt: TGTGCCAGTACGAAAGGACTAGCGGTAAACAATGAGCAGTTCTTC
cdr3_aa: CASTKGLAVNNEQFF

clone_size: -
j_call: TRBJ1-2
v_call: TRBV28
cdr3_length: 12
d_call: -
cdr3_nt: TGTGCCACCTCTAACACAGCGGGTGGCTACACCTTC
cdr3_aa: CATSNTAGGYTF

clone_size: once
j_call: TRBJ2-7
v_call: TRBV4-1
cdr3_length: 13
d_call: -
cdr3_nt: TGCGCCAGCAGCCAACCAGGACACTACGAGCAGTACTTC
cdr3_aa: CASSQPGHYEQYF

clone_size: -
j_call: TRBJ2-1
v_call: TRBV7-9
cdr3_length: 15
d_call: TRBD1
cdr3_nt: TGTGCCAGCACTGGGACAGGCCCTTCCTACAATGAGCAGTTCTTC
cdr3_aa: CASTGTGPSYNEQFF

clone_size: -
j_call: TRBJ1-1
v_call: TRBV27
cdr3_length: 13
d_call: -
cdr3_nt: TGTGCCAGTAAGACAGGATCGGGAACTGAAGCTTTCTTT
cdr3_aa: CASKTGSGTEAFF

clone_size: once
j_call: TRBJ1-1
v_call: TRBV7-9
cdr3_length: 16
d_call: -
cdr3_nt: TGTGCCAGCAGCTTAGCTCGCGGCAGAATGAACACTGAAGCTTTCTTT
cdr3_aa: CASSLARGRMNTEAFF

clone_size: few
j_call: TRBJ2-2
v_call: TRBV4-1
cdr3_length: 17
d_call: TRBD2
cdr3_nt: TGCGCCAGCAGCCAAGTGGCTAGCGGAGACCTCAGCGGGGAGCTGTTTTTT
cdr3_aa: CASSQVASGDLSGELFF